The present TCR beta chain was sequenced within a study of blood T cell repertoires in COVID-19. The method was immunoSEQ multiplex PCR; TCRdb's version includes in-frame clones alone and lacks a portion of them. The sample lists roughly 200,000 clones; around 80% were seen once. Germline V gene lookup returns CDR1 SGDLS and CDR2 YYNGEE. This CDR3 spans 14 amino acids. Losses at the gene ends were 4 bases for V and 8 bases for J; bases not matched to a gene: 8. Sequenced sample: peripheral blood. This clonotype was sampled from a woman aged 65 to 85 with acute or convalescent COVID-19. The chain combines TRBV9 with TRBJ1-4, with 7 bases identical to TRBD1. CDR3 DNA sequence: TGTGCCAGCAGCCCCCGACAGGGAAGGGAAAAACTGTTTTTT. Translated, it gives CASSPRQGREKLFF.